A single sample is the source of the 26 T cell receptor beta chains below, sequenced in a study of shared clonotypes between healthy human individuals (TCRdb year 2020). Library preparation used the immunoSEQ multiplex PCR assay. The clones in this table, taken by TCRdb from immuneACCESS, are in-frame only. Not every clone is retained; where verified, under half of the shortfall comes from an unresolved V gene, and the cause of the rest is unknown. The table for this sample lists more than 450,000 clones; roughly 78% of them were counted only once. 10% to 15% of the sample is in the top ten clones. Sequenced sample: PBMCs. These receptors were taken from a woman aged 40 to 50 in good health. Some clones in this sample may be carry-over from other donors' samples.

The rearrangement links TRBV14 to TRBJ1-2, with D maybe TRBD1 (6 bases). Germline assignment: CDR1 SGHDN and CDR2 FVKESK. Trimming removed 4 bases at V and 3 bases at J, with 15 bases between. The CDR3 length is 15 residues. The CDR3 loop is CASSLQGGTYYGYTF. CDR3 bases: TGTGCCAGCAGCCTTCAAGGGGGAACCTACTATGGCTACACCTTC.

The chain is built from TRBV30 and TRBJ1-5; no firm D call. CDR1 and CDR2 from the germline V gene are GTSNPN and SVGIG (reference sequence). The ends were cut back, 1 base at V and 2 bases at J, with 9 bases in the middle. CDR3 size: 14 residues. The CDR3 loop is CAWSAGLGNQPQHF. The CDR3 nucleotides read TGTGCCTGGAGTGCGGGTCTTGGCAATCAGCCCCAGCATTTT.

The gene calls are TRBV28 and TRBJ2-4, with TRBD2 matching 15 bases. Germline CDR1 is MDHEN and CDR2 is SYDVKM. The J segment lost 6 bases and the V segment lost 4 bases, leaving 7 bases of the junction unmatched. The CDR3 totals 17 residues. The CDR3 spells CASSWTSGRAGGNIQYF. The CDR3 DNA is TGTGCCAGCAGTTGGACTAGCGGGAGGGCGGGGGGAAACATTCAGTACTTC.

The chain's CDR3 is CASSFSRGQPQHF. CDR3 DNA: TGTGCCAGCAGTTTTTCTAGGGGGCAGCCCCAGCATTTT. V is TRBV27 and J is TRBJ1-5; tentatively, D is TRBD1 (6 bases). Trimming took 3 bases from V and 7 from J, leaving 10 bases between them. The CDR3 length is 13 residues. Germline V lookup: CDR1 MNHEY, CDR2 SMNVEV (reference sequence).

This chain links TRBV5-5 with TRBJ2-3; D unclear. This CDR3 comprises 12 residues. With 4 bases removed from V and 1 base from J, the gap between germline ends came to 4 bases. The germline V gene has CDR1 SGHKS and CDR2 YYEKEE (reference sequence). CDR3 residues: CASSQRTDTQYF. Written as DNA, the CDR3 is TGTGCCAGCAGCCAACGCACAGATACGCAGTATTTT.

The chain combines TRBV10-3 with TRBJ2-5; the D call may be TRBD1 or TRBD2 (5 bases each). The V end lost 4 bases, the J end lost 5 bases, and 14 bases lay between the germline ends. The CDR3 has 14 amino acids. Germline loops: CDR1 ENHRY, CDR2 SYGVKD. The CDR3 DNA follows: TGTGCCATCAGTGCGGGGCGGAAGGGCGAGACCCAGTACTTC. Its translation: CAISAGRKGETQYF.

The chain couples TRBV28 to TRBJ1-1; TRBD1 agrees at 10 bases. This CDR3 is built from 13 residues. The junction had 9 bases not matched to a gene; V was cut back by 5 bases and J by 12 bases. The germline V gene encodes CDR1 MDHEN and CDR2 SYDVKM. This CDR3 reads CASSPGQGGSTFF. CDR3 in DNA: TGTGCCAGCAGTCCCGGACAGGGGGGTTCTACTTTCTTT.

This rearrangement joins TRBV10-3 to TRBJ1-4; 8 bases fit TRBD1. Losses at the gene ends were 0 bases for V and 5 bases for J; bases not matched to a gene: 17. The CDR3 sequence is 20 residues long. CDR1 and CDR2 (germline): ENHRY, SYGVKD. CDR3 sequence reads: CAISESLDRVPPPRNEKLFF. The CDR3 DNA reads TGTGCCATCAGTGAGTCATTGGACAGGGTACCGCCCCCACGAAATGAAAAACTGTTTTTT.

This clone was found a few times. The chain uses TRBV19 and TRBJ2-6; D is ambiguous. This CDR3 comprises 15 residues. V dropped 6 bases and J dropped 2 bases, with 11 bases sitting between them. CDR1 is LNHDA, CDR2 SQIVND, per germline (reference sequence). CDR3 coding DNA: TGTGCCAGTAGCGAAGGGTACCCTGGGGCCAACGTCCTGACTTTC. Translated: CASSEGYPGANVLTF.

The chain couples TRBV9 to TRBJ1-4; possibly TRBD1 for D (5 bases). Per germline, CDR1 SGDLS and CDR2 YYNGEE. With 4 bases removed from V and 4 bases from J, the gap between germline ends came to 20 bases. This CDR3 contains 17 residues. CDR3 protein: CASSLGLGQNLNEKLFF. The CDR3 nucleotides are TGTGCCAGCAGCTTGGGTTTGGGGCAGAATCTTAATGAAAAACTGTTTTTT.

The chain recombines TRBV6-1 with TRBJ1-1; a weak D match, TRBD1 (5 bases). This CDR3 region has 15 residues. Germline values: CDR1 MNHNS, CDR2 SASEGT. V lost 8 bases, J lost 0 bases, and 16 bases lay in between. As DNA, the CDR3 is TGTGCCAGCTCCCGGGGCGGTTGGATGAACACTGAAGCTTTCTTT. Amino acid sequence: CASSRGGWMNTEAFF.

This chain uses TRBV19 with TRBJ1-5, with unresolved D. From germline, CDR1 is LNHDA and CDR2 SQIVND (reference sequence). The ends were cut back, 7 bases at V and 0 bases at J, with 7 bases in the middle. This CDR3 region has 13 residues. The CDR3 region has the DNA TGTGCCAGTATGCGGTATAGCAATCAGCCCCAGCATTTT. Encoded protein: CASMRYSNQPQHF.

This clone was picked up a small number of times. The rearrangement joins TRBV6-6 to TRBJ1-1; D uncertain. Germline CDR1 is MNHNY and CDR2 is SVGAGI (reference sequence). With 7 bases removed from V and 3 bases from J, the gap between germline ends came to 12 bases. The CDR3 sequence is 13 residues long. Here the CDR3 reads CASTTDRDTEAFF. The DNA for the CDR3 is TGTGCCAGCACAACAGATCGGGACACTGAAGCTTTCTTT.

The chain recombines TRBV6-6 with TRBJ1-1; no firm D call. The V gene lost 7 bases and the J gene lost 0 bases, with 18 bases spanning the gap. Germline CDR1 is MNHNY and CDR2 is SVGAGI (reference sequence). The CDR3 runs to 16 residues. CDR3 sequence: CASTPRTEGMNTEAFF. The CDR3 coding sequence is TGTGCCAGCACCCCCCGGACCGAGGGCATGAACACTGAAGCTTTCTTT.

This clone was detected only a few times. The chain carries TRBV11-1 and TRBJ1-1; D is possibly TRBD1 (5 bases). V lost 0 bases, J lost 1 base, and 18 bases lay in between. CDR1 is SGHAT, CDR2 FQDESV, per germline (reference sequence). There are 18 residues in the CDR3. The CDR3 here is CASSLALGGTQPNTEAFF. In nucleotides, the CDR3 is TGTGCCAGCAGCTTAGCTCTGGGGGGGACCCAACCGAACACTGAAGCTTTCTTT.

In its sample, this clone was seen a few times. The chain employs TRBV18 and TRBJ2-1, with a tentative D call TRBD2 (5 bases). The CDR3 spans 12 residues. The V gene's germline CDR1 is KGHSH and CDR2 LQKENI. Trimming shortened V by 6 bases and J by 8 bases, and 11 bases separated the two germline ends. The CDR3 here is CASSAGADEQFF. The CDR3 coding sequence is TGTGCCAGCTCGGCGGGCGCAGATGAGCAGTTCTTC.

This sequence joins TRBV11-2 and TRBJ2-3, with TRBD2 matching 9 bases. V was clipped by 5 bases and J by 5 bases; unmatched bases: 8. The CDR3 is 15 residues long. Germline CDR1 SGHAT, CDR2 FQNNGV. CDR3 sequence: CASSPASGKGDTQYF. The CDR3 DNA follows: TGTGCCAGCAGCCCGGCTAGCGGGAAAGGAGATACGCAGTATTTT. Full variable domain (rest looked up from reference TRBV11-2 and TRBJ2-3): EAGVAQSPRYKIIEKRQSVAFWCNPISGHATLYWYQQILGQGPKLLIQFQNNGVVDDSQLPKDRFSAERLKGVDSTLKIQPAKLEDSAVYLCASSPASGKGDTQYFGPGTRLTVL.

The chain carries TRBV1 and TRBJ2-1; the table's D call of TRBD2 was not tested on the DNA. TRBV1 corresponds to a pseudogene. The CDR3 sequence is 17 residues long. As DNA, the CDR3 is TGCACCAGCAGCCAAGATCCGCTAGCGGGAGGAGGCGATGAGCAGTTCTTC. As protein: CTSSQDPLAGGGDEQFF.

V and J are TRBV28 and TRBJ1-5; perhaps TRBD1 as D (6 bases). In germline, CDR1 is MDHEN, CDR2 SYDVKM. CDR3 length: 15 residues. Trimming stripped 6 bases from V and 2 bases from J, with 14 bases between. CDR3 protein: CASRPGGSGNQPQHF. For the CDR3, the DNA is TGTGCCAGCAGGCCTGGGGGCAGTGGCAATCAGCCCCAGCATTTT. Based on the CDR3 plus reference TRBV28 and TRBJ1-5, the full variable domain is DVKVTQSSRYLVKRTGEKVFLECVQDMDHENMFWYRQDPGLGLRLIYFSYDVKMKEKGDIPEGYSVSREKKERFSLILESASTNQTSMYLCASRPGGSGNQPQHFGDGTRLSIL.

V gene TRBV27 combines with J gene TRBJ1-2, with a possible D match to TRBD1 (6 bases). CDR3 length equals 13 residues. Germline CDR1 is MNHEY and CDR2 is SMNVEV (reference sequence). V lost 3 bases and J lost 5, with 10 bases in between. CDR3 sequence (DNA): TGTGCCAGCAGTTTCACACAGGGATATGGCTACACCTTC. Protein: CASSFTQGYGYTF.

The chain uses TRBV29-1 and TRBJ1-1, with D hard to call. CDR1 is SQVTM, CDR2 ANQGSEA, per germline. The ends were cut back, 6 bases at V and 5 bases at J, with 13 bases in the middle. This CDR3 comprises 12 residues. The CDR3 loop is CSVEDLRTEAFF. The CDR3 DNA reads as TGCAGCGTGGAGGACCTACGAACTGAAGCTTTCTTT.

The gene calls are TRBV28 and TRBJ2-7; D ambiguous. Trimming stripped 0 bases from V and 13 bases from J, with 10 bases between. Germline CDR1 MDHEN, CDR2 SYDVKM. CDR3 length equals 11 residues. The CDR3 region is CASSLWGSDYF. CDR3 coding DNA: TGTGCCAGCAGTTTATGGGGCAGCGACTACTTC.

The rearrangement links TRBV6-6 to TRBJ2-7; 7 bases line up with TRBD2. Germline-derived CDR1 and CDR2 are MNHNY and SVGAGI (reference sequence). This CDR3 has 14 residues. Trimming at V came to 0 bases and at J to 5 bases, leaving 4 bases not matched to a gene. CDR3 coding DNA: TGTGCCAGCAGTTACTCAGGACTAGTCGACGAGCAGTACTTC. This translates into CASSYSGLVDEQYF.

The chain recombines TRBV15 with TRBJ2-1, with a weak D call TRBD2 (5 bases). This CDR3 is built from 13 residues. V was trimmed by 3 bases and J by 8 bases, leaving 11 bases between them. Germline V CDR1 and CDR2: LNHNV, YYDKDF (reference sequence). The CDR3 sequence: CATSSGLLDEQFF. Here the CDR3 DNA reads TGTGCCACCAGCAGCGGACTCTTGGATGAGCAGTTCTTC.

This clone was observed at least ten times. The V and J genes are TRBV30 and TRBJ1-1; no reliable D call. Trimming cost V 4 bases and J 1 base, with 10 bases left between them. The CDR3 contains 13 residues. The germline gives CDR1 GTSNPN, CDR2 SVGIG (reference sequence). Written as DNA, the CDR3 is TGTGCCTGGACAGCTGGTAGGAACACTGAAGCTTTCTTT. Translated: CAWTAGRNTEAFF. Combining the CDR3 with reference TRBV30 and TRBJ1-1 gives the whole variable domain SQTIHQWPATLVQPVGSPLSLECTVEGTSNPNLYWYRQAAGRGLQLLFYSVGIGQISSEVPQNLSASRPQDRQFILSSKKLLLSDSGFYLCAWTAGRNTEAFFGQGTRLTVV.

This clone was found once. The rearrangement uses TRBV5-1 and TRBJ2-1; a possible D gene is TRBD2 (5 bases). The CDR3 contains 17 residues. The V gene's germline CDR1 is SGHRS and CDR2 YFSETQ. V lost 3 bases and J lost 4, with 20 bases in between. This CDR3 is CASSSGLGSTLYNEQFF. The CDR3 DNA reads TGCGCCAGCAGCTCGGGGTTGGGATCGACGCTTTACAATGAGCAGTTCTTC. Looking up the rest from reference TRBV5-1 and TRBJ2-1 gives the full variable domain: KAGVTQTPRYLIKTRGQQVTLSCSPISGHRSVSWYQQTPGQGLQFLFEYFSETQRNKGNFPGRFSGRQFSNSRSEMNVSTLELGDSALYLCASSSGLGSTLYNEQFFGPGTRLTVL.